This T cell receptor beta chain stems from a study of regulatory T cells in long-lasting Graves disease. Time point in this sample: newly diagnosed GD, antithyroid drugs for less than 3 months. With RNA extracted from PBMCs as input, the TCR library was made. Patients came from an endocrinology department in Xi'an, China. From each patient, approximately 9 milliliters of peripheral blood was drawn and collected into an EDTA anticoagulant tube. V shed 4 bases, J shed 8 bases, and the junction held 12 bases outside the gene matches. CDR3 length equals 16 residues. The TCR beta library used iRepertoire HTBI primers with Arm-PCR amplification of CDR3. Via MiXCR, TCRdb re-called the multiplex PCR reads, giving one row per CDR3 protein. This sample has about 540,000 distinct CDR3 sequences, with about 13% found just once. This clonotype was counted ten times or more. This same sample was also taken into another study, of T cells in Graves' hyperthyroidism and ophthalmopathy.

The genes are TRBV12-3 or TRBV12-4 and TRBJ2-1, with TRBD1 matching over 9 bases. This TCR was sampled from a man aged 25-45 years with Graves disease. Sequencing used peripheral blood mononuclear cells (PBMCs), obtained at new diagnosis, from a patient treated with antithyroid drugs. The CDR3 here is CASSSPSQGAIDEQFF. In DNA form, the CDR3 reads TGTGCCAGCAGTTCCCCGTCACAGGGGGCGATAGATGAGCAGTTCTTC.